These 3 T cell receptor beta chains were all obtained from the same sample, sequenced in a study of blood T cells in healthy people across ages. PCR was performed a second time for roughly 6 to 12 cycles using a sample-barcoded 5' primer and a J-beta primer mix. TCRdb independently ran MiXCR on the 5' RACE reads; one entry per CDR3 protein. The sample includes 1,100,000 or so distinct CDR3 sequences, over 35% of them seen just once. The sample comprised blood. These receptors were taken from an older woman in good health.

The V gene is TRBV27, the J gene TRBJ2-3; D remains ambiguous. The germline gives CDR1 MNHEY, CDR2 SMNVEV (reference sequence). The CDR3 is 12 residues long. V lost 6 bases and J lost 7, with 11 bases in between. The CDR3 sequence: CASSKPGYTQYF. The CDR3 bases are TGTGCCAGCAGCAAACCAGGATATACGCAGTATTTT.

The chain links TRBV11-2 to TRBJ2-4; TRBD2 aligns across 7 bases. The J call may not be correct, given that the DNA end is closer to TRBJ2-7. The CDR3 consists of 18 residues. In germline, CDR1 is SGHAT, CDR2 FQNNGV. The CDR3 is CASSMHGFGAGVSHEQYF. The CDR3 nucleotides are TGTGCCAGCAGCATGCACGGCTTCGGGGCGGGAGTCAGCCACGAGCAGTACTTC.

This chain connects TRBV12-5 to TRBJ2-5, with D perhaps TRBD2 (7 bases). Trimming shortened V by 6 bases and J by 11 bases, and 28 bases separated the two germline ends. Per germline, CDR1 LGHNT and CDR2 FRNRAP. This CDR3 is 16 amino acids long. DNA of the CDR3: TGTGCTAGTGGACATAGGGGGAGGGCCGGTCGGGATGAGCAGTACTTC. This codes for CASGHRGRAGRDEQYF.